This T cell receptor beta chain was captured in a study of cytomegalovirus exposure and HLA in healthy donors. Regarding the study as a whole: It is likely that the observed cluster of highly shared sequence variants was a sequencing artifact.

The ends were cut back, 4 bases at V and 6 bases at J, with 13 bases in the middle. The CDR3 contains 13 residues. The germline gives CDR1 SNHLY, CDR2 FYNNEI. A remark on this clone: What it binds is not known.

PCR employed 60 Vbeta and 13 Jbeta primers. The repertoire was sequenced with immunoSEQ multiplex PCR; TCRdb's copy has only in-frame clones and lacks some. The sample contains 150,000 to 200,000 clones, roughly four fifths of which appear only once. The sequence was collected from a young woman in good health and CMV-seropositive. This chain connects TRBV2 to TRBJ2-7; maybe TRBD1 (5 bases). What was sequenced was PBMCs. The CDR3 nucleotides are TGTGCCAGCAGTGGGCAGGGTAGGGGCGAGCAGTACTTC. This translates into CASSGQGRGEQYF.